Following are 21 T cell receptor beta chains from one sample sequenced in a study of T cells in Graves' hyperthyroidism and ophthalmopathy. Amplified TCR beta CDR3 regions derived from RNA transcripts. The HTBI primer set served for first-round RT-PCR of the TCR CDR3. Via MiXCR, TCRdb re-called the multiplex PCR reads, giving one row per CDR3 protein. The sample lists hundreds of thousands of distinct CDR3 sequences, more than 15% seen once, with approximately 7.5% in the top ten. The sequenced sample was blood. Receptor source: a woman younger than 30 with Graves' hyperthyroidism.

This clonotype was counted at least ten times. The chain couples TRBV10-3 to TRBJ1-5; D unclear. The germline V gene encodes CDR1 ENHRY and CDR2 SYGVKD. The CDR3 has 13 amino acids. Trimming cost V 4 bases and J 1 base, with 5 bases left between them. CDR3 nucleotides: TGTGCCATCAGTGCAGAAAGCAATCAGCCCCAGCATTTT. It translates to CAISAESNQPQHF.

This clonotype has just a few counts. A much larger clone differs from this one at a single base, so this may be a read error. The chain carries TRBV24-1 and TRBJ2-3; 10 nucleotides align to TRBD2. Losses at the gene ends were 9 bases for V and 3 bases for J; bases not matched to a gene: 8. The CDR3 totals 15 residues. Germline CDR1 and CDR2: KGHDR and SFDVKD. The CDR3 here is CATGGASGGTDTQYF. The CDR3 DNA is TGTGCCACCGGTGGTGCTAGCGGGGGAACAGATACGCAGTATTTT.

The sample holds many counts of this clonotype. V gene TRBV20-1 combines with J gene TRBJ2-1, with 7 positions matching TRBD2. V was clipped by 3 bases and J by 3 bases; unmatched bases: 5. CDR3 length: 14 residues. Germline CDR1 DFQATT, CDR2 SNEGSKA (reference sequence). The CDR3 is CSASPRELYNEQFF. The CDR3 DNA sequence: TGCAGTGCTAGCCCGCGGGAGCTCTACAATGAGCAGTTCTTC.

This clonotype was observed many times. The CDR3 loop reads CASSETGSANEKLFF. The CDR3 bases are TGCGCCAGCAGCGAGACAGGTTCGGCTAATGAAAAACTGTTTTTT. The chain couples TRBV5-1 to TRBJ1-4; tentatively, D is TRBD1 (6 bases). Per germline, CDR1 SGHRS and CDR2 YFSETQ. CDR3 size: 15 residues. V lost 4 bases and J 3 bases, leaving 13 bases between the germline ends.

Ten or more counts support this clonotype. The rearrangement joins TRBV30 to TRBJ1-4; 7 nucleotides match TRBD1. The CDR3 totals 14 residues. The germline V gene has CDR1 GTSNPN and CDR2 SVGIG (reference sequence). Trimming took 2 bases from V and 7 from J; bases not matched to a gene: 7. The chain's CDR3 is CAWSPHRGGEKLFF. Written as DNA, the CDR3 is TGTGCCTGGAGTCCGCACAGGGGTGGTGAAAAACTGTTTTTT.

In this sample, this clonotype turned up a few times. The chain has TRBV7-3 and TRBJ2-1; 11 nucleotides agree with TRBD2. This CDR3 spans 15 amino acids. V trimming: 1 base; J trimming: 6 bases; junction bases outside the gene matches: 2. CDR1 is SGHTA and CDR2 is FQGTGA in the germline V gene. The CDR3 sequence is CASSLNSGRVNEQFF. The CDR3 nucleotides are TGTGCCAGCAGCTTAAATAGCGGGAGGGTCAATGAGCAGTTCTTC.

The chain is built from TRBV5-5 and TRBJ1-2, with D unclear. The CDR3 loop spans 15 amino acids. Trimming took 0 bases from V and 3 from J, leaving 12 bases between them. Germline CDR1 reads SGHKS; CDR2 reads YYEKEE (reference sequence). CDR3 residues: CASSLATWSDYGYTF. Written as DNA, the CDR3 is TGTGCCAGCAGCTTGGCGACCTGGTCGGACTATGGCTACACCTTC.

This clonotype has at least ten counts. The chain employs TRBV7-3 and TRBJ2-4; a possible D gene is TRBD2 (6 bases). This CDR3 spans 16 amino acids. Germline loops: CDR1 SGHTA, CDR2 FQGTGA. Trimming pared 3 bases from V and 2 bases from J, leaving 14 bases between. The CDR3 protein is CASSFYDGGTKNIQYF. The CDR3 region has the DNA TGTGCCAGCAGCTTCTATGACGGGGGTACCAAAAACATTCAGTACTTC.

This clonotype has a count of ten or more. V is TRBV18 and J is TRBJ1-5; D may be TRBD1 (5 bases). The V gene lost 4 bases and the J gene lost 6 bases, with 10 bases spanning the gap. Per germline, CDR1 KGHSH and CDR2 LQKENI. The CDR3 covers 13 residues. The CDR3 here is CASSRGEGQPQHF. The CDR3 DNA sequence: TGTGCCAGCTCACGAGGGGAGGGTCAGCCCCAGCATTTT.

This clonotype was recorded at least ten times. This sequence joins TRBV5-5 and TRBJ1-3; D may be TRBD1 (5 bases). Trimming removed 1 base from V and 2 bases from J, with 16 bases in between. Germline V gives CDR1 SGHKS, CDR2 YYEKEE (reference sequence). The CDR3 has 17 amino acids. The CDR3 region has the DNA TGTGCCAGCAGCTTGCGCAGGGAAACTGTGGCTGGAAACACCATATATTTT. It translates to CASSLRRETVAGNTIYF.

The CDR3 DNA follows: TGTGCCAGCAGCTTACCCGGGACTTCCGACAATGAGCAGTTCTTC. It yields the protein CASSLPGTSDNEQFF. The chain employs TRBV11-2 and TRBJ2-1, with D perhaps TRBD2 (6 bases). The CDR3 consists of 15 residues. Trimming took 2 bases from V and 5 from J, leaving 13 bases between them. In germline, CDR1 is SGHAT, CDR2 FQNNGV. The whole variable domain, filled in from reference TRBV11-2 and TRBJ2-1, reads EAGVAQSPRYKIIEKRQSVAFWCNPISGHATLYWYQQILGQGPKLLIQFQNNGVVDDSQLPKDRFSAERLKGVDSTLKIQPAKLEDSAVYLCASSLPGTSDNEQFFGPGTRLTVL.

This clonotype was recorded many times. The chain joins TRBV10-3 to TRBJ2-7, with D hard to call. The CDR3 loop spans 12 amino acids. Trimming left V 1 base short and J 7 bases short, with 8 bases between. Per the germline V gene, CDR1 is ENHRY and CDR2 is SYGVKD. CDR3 coding DNA: TGTGCCATCAGTGAGTTCGCCTGGGAGCAGTACTTC. Its protein product is CAISEFAWEQYF.

This clonotype was detected many times. CDR3 amino acids: CASSDLGGRTYNEQFF. In nucleotides, the CDR3 is TGTGCCAGCAGCGACCTTGGCGGGAGGACTTACAATGAGCAGTTCTTC. This rearrangement joins TRBV7-9 to TRBJ2-1, with 8 nucleotides matching TRBD2. The CDR3 runs 16 residues. Germline CDR1 SEHNR, CDR2 FQNEAQ (reference sequence). V was pared by 5 bases and J by 4 bases, with 10 bases of the junction left unmatched.

The CDR3: CAWSVREKLFF. The CDR3, as DNA: TGTGCCTGGAGTGTACGAGAAAAACTGTTTTTT. The chain couples TRBV30 to TRBJ1-4; the D is unclear. With 0 bases removed from V and 8 bases from J, the gap between germline ends came to 4 bases. This CDR3 region has 11 residues. Germline V gene sequence: CDR1 GTSNPN, CDR2 SVGIG (reference sequence).

This clonotype has just a few counts. J is TRBJ2-5 and V is TRBV7-2; 10 bases line up with TRBD2. Germline V gene sequence: CDR1 SGHTA, CDR2 FQGNSA. The CDR3 extends over 18 amino acids. Losses at the gene ends were 1 base for V and 5 bases for J; bases not matched to a gene: 13. The CDR3, as DNA: TGTGCCAGCAGCTTAGGTCCCCCCCGGAGCGGGAGGGCGGAGACCCAGTACTTC. It yields the protein CASSLGPPRSGRAETQYF. Filled out from reference TRBV7-2 and TRBJ2-5, the complete variable domain reads GAGVSQSPSNKVTEKGKDVELRCDPISGHTALYWYRQSLGQGLEFLIYFQGNSAPDKSGLPSDRFSAERTGGSVSTLTIQRTQQEDSAVYLCASSLGPPRSGRAETQYFGPGTRLLVL.

In its sample, this clonotype was seen a few times. The chain uses TRBV12-3 or TRBV12-4 and TRBJ2-1; the D gene is possibly TRBD2 (5 bases). The CDR3 sequence is 12 residues long. The germline V and J ends were trimmed by 5 bases and 14 bases, with 16 bases remaining between them. The CDR3 loop reads CASSPRPLGEFF. DNA for the CDR3: TGTGCCAGCAGTCCTAGACCCTTGGGAGAGTTCTTC.

The V call is TRBV14, the J call TRBJ1-4; TRBD1 agrees at 7 bases. The CDR3 covers 14 residues. In germline, CDR1 is SGHDN, CDR2 FVKESK. J lost 7 bases, V lost 0 bases, and 2 bases had no gene match. The CDR3 bases are TGTGCCAGCAGCCAAGAGGCAGGGGGTGAAAAACTGTTTTTT. Translated, it gives CASSQEAGGEKLFF.

This clonotype was found a few times. The chain links TRBV10-3 to TRBJ2-7; the match to TRBD1 covers 8 bases. The CDR3 runs 15 residues. The germline CDR1 and CDR2 sequences are ENHRY and SYGVKD. V lost 3 bases, J lost 3 bases, and 7 bases stayed unmatched. The CDR3 here is CAISEGWTGSYEQYF. CDR3 DNA sequence: TGTGCCATCAGTGAAGGATGGACAGGGAGCTACGAGCAGTACTTC.

This clonotype was recorded at least ten times. V and J are TRBV2 and TRBJ2-1, with D possibly being TRBD2 (6 bases). The CDR3 is made up of 16 amino acids. With 4 bases removed from V and 2 bases from J, the gap between germline ends came to 15 bases. Germline V gene lookup returns CDR1 SNHLY and CDR2 FYNNEI. CDR3 sequence (DNA): TGTGCCAGCAGTGTCGGTTCGGGAGCTCCCTACAATGAGCAGTTCTTC. Translated: CASSVGSGAPYNEQFF. The full variable domain, with the rest looked up from reference TRBV2 and TRBJ2-1, is EPEVTQTPSHQVTQMGQEVILRCVPISNHLYFYWYRQILGQKVEFLVSFYNNEISEKSEIFDDQFSVERPDGSNFTLKIRSTKLEDSAMYFCASSVGSGAPYNEQFFGPGTRLTVL.

This clonotype was seen repeatedly, ten times or more. This chain uses TRBV11-2 with TRBJ2-2; a possible D gene is TRBD2 (5 bases). The CDR3 sequence is 13 residues long. Germline loops: CDR1 SGHAT, CDR2 FQNNGV. Trimming left V 2 bases short and J 8 bases short, with 9 bases between. In nucleotides, the CDR3 is TGTGCCAGCAGCTTACCGGGGTCGGGGGAGCTGTTTTTT. Translating it yields CASSLPGSGELFF.

In this sample, this clonotype turned up many times. The chain recombines TRBV11-2 with TRBJ1-5; D unresolved. The CDR3 is 13 amino acids. Deletions cut 5 bases from V and 4 bases from J, with 9 bases between. Germline values: CDR1 SGHAT, CDR2 FQNNGV. The CDR3 is CASSALGNQPQHF. Here the CDR3 DNA reads TGTGCCAGCAGCGCACTCGGGAATCAGCCCCAGCATTTT.